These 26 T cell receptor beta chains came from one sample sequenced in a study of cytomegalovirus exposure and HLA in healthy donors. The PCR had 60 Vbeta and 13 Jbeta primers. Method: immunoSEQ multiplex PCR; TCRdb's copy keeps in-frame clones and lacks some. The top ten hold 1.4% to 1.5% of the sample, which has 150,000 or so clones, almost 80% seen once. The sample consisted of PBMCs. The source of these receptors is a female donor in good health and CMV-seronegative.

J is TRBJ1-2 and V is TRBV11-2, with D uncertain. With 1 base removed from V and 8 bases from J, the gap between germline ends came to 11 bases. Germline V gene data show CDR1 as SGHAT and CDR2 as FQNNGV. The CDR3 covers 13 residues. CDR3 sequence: CASSLVASGGYTF. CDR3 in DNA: TGTGCCAGCAGCTTAGTTGCATCGGGGGGCTACACCTTC.

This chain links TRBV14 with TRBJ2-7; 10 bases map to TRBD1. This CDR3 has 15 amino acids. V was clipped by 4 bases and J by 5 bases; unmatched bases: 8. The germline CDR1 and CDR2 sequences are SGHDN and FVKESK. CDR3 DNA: TGTGCCAGCAGCCTCGGGGGACAGGGGCTTGACGAGCAGTACTTC. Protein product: CASSLGGQGLDEQYF.

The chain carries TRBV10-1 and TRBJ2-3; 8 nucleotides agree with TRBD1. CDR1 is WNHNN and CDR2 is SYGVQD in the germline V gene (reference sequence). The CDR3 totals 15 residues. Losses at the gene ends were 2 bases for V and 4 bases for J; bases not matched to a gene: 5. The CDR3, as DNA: TGCGCCAGCAGTGAGGCGGCAGGGGGCGCAGATACGCAGTATTTT. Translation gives CASSEAAGGADTQYF.

The CDR3 spells CASSFTLREKNIQYF. The CDR3 DNA reads as TGTGCCAGCAGCTTCACGTTGCGGGAGAAAAACATTCAGTACTTC. The chain recombines TRBV5-6 with TRBJ2-4; 7 bases match TRBD2. Unmatched junction bases numbered 6, after V lost 2 bases and J lost 4 bases. CDR1 is SGHDT and CDR2 is YYEEEE in the germline V gene. The CDR3 extends over 15 amino acids. Full variable domain (rest looked up from reference TRBV5-6 and TRBJ2-4): DAGVTQSPTHLIKTRGQQVTLRCSPKSGHDTVSWYQQALGQGPQFIFQYYEEEERQRGNFPDRFSGHQFPNYSSELNVNALLLGDSALYLCASSFTLREKNIQYFGAGTRLSVL.

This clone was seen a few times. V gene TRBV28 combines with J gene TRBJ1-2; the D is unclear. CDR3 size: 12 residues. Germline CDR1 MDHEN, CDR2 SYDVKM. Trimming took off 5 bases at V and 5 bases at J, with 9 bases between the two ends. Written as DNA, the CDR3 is TGTGCCAGCAGTCCCCGGGGATATGGCTACACCTTC. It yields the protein CASSPRGYGYTF.

CDR3 region: CASSAPGLAGTNEQFF. The CDR3 bases are TGCGCCAGCAGCGCCCCGGGACTAGCGGGAACCAATGAGCAGTTCTTC. The chain employs TRBV5-1 and TRBJ2-1; 13 nucleotides agree with TRBD2. The length of the CDR3 is 16 residues. V lost 4 bases, J lost 6 bases, and 7 bases stayed unmatched. Germline CDR1 reads SGHRS; CDR2 reads YFSETQ. Full variable domain (remainder filled in from reference TRBV5-1 and TRBJ2-1): KAGVTQTPRYLIKTRGQQVTLSCSPISGHRSVSWYQQTPGQGLQFLFEYFSETQRNKGNFPGRFSGRQFSNSRSEMNVSTLELGDSALYLCASSAPGLAGTNEQFFGPGTRLTVL.

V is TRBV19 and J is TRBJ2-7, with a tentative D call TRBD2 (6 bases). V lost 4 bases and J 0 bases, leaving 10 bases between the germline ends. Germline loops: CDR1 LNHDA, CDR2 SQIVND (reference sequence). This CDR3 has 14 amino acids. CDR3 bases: TGTGCCAGTAGTAGGGACGGGAGCTCCTACGAGCAGTACTTC. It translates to CASSRDGSSYEQYF. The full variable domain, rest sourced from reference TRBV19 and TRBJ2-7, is DGGITQSPKYLFRKEGQNVTLSCEQNLNHDAMYWYRQDPGQGLRLIYYSQIVNDFQKGDIAEGYSVSREKKESFPLTVTSAQKNPTAFYLCASSRDGSSYEQYFGPGTRLTVT.

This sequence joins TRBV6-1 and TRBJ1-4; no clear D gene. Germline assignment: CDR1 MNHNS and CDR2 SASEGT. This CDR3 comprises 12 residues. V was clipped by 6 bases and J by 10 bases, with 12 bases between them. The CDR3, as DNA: TGTGCCAGCAGCCCTTTAACCGGAAAACTGTTTTTT. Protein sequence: CASSPLTGKLFF.

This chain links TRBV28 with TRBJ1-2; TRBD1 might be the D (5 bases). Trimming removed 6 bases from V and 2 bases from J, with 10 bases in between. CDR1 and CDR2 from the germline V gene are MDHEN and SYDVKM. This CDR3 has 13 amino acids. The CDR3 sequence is CASSRQMNYGYTF. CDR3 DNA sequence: TGTGCCAGCAGCAGACAGATGAACTATGGCTACACCTTC.

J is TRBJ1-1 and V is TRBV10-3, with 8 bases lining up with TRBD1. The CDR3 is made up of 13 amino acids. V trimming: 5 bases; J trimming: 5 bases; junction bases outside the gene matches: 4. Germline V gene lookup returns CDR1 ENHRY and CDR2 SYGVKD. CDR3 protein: CAISPQGGTEAFF. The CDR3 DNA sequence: TGTGCCATCAGTCCACAGGGGGGAACTGAAGCTTTCTTT.

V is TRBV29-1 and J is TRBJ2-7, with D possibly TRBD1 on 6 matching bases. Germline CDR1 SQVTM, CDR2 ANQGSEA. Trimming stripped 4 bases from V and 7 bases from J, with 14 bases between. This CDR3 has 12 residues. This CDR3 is CSVGQERLEQYF. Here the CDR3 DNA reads TGCAGCGTTGGACAGGAACGTCTTGAGCAGTACTTC.

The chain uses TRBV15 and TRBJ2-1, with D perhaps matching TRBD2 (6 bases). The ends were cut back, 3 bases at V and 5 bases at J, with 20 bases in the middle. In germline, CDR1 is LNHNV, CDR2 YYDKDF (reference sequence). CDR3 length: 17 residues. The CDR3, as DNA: TGTGCCACCAGCAGGGAAAAAGCGGGCCAAGCCCACAATGAGCAGTTCTTC. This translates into CATSREKAGQAHNEQFF.

Here the CDR3 DNA reads TGCGCCAGCGGGGGGGTAGAGACCCAGTACTTC. Translation gives CASGGVETQYF. The gene calls are TRBV5-1 and TRBJ2-5, with TRBD2 identical over 7 bases. V lost 7 bases, J lost 4 bases, and 1 base stayed unmatched. CDR3 size: 11 residues. The germline V gene encodes CDR1 SGHRS and CDR2 YFSETQ.

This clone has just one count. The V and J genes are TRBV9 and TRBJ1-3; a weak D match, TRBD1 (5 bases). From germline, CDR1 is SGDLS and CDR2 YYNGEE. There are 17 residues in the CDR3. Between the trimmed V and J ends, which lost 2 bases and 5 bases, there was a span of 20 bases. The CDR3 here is CASSVSDYGTFRNTIYF. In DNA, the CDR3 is TGTGCCAGCAGCGTTAGTGATTATGGGACTTTTCGAAACACCATATATTTT.

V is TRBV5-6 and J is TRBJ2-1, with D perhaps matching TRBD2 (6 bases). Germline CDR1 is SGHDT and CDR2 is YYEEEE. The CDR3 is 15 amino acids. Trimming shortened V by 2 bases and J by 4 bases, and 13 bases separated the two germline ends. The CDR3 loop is CASSFGTGSYNEQFF. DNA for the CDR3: TGTGCCAGCAGCTTTGGAACCGGGAGTTACAATGAGCAGTTCTTC.

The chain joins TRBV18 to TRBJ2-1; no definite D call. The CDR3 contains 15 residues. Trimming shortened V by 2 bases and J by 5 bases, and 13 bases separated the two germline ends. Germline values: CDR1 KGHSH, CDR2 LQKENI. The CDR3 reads CASSPTPISDNEQFF. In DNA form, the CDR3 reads TGTGCCAGCTCACCAACCCCCATTTCGGACAATGAGCAGTTCTTC.

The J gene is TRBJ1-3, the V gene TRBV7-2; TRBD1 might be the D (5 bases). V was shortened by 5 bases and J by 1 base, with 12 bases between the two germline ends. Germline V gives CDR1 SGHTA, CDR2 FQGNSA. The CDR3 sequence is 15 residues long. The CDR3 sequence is CASSIIGGSGNTIYF. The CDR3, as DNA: TGTGCCAGCAGCATCATCGGGGGGTCTGGAAACACCATATATTTT.

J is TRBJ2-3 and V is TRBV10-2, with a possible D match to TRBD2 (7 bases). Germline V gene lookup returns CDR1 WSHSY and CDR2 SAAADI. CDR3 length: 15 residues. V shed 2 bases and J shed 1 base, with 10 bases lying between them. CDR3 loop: CASSERGGGTDTQYF. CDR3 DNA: TGCGCCAGCAGTGAGAGGGGGGGCGGCACAGATACGCAGTATTTT.

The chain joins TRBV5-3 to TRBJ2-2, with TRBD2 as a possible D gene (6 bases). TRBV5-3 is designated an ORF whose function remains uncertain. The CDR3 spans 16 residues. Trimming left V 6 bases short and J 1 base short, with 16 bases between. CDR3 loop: CARMATSPRNTGELFF. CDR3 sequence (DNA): TGTGCCAGAATGGCTACTAGCCCGAGGAACACCGGGGAGCTGTTTTTT.

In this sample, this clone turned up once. DNA for the CDR3: TGTGCCAGCAGTTTAACCTCCCCAAGGGGCACTGAAGCTTTCTTT. This translates into CASSLTSPRGTEAFF. The chain is built from TRBV27 and TRBJ1-1; D is possibly TRBD1 (5 bases). V lost 2 bases to trimming and J lost 4 bases, with 14 bases between them. The CDR3 consists of 15 residues. Germline V lookup: CDR1 MNHEY, CDR2 SMNVEV (reference sequence).

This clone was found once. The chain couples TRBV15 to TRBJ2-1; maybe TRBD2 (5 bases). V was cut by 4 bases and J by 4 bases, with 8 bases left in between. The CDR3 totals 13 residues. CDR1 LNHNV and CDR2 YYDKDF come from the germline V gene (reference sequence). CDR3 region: CATSIGGYNEQFF. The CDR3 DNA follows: TGTGCCACCAGCATAGGCGGGTACAATGAGCAGTTCTTC.

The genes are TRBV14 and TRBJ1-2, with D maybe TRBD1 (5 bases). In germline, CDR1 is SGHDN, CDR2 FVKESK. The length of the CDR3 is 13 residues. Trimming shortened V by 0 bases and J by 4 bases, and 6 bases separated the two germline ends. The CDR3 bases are TGTGCCAGCAGCCAAGAGACAGCCTATGGCTACACCTTC. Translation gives CASSQETAYGYTF.

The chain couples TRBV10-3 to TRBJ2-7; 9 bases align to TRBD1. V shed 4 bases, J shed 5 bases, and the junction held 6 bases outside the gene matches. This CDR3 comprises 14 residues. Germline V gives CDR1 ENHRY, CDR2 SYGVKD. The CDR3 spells CAISGLTGGDEQYF. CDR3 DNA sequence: TGTGCCATCAGTGGTCTGACAGGGGGTGACGAGCAGTACTTC.

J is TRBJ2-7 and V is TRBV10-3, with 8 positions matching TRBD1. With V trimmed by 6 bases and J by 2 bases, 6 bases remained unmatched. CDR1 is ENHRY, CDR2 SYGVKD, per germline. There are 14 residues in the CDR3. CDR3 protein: CAIRLGQAAYEQYF. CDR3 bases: TGTGCCATCAGGCTGGGACAGGCCGCCTACGAGCAGTACTTC.

The CDR3 reads CAIIAGQGAGELFF. The CDR3 region has the DNA TGTGCCATCATAGCGGGACAGGGGGCCGGGGAGCTGTTTTTT. The chain employs TRBV10-3 and TRBJ2-2; 11 bases map to TRBD1. V gave up 7 bases and J gave up 6 bases; unmatched junction bases: 4. This CDR3 spans 14 amino acids. The germline gives CDR1 ENHRY, CDR2 SYGVKD.

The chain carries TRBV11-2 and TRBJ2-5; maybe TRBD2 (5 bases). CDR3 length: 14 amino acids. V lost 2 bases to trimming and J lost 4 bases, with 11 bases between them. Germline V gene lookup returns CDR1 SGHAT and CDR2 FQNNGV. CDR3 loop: CASSLRGPGETQYF. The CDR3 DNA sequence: TGTGCCAGCAGCTTACGAGGGCCTGGAGAGACCCAGTACTTC. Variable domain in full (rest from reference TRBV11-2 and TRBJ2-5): EAGVAQSPRYKIIEKRQSVAFWCNPISGHATLYWYQQILGQGPKLLIQFQNNGVVDDSQLPKDRFSAERLKGVDSTLKIQPAKLEDSAVYLCASSLRGPGETQYFGPGTRLLVL.